This entry lists 18 T cell receptor beta chains sequenced from one sample in a study of beta chain features in type 1 diabetes. Study observations and caveats: Across all four CD4+ subsets, people with type 1 diabetes showed modestly shorter TCRB CDR3s.

Expressed TCRB transcripts were sequenced because the isolated RNA had all been reverse transcribed beforehand. Some clones are missing from TCRdb's copy, which holds only in-frame ones; the method was immunoSEQ multiplex PCR. The table records 300,000 to 400,000 clones, 13% of them present only once. For these receptors, no antigen is known. Sample: naive CD4+ T cells from blood. The receptors derive from a woman aged 18-30 years with type 1 diabetes.

In its sample, this clone was seen a few times. The rearrangement links TRBV10-3 to TRBJ2-2; TRBD2 matches 8 bases. V trimming: 5 bases; J trimming: 0 bases; junction bases outside the gene matches: 8. CDR1 and CDR2 from the germline V gene are ENHRY and SYGVKD. The CDR3 runs to 17 residues. The CDR3 sequence is CAISPGTRTSNTGELFF. DNA for the CDR3: TGTGCCATCAGTCCCGGGACTAGGACGTCGAACACCGGGGAGCTGTTTTTT.

The J gene is TRBJ1-5, the V gene TRBV15, with 8 bases aligning to TRBD1. Germline CDR1 reads LNHNV; CDR2 reads YYDKDF (reference sequence). This CDR3 is 14 amino acids long. J was trimmed by 1 base and V by 8 bases; bases with no gene match: 4. CDR3 sequence (DNA): TGTGCCACCTACGGGACAGGCAGCAATCAGCCCCAGCATTTT. As protein: CATYGTGSNQPQHF. The complete variable domain, with remaining parts taken from reference TRBV15 and TRBJ1-5, reads DAMVIQNPRYQVTQFGKPVTLSCSQTLNHNVMYWYQQKSSQAPKLLFHYYDKDFNNEADTPDNFQSRRPNTSFCFLDIRSPGLGDTAMYLCATYGTGSNQPQHFGDGTRLSIL.

The chain couples TRBV11-2 to TRBJ2-1; 14 bases line up with TRBD2. CDR3 length equals 15 residues. The V gene end was trimmed by 8 bases and the J gene end by 8 bases; junction bases not matched to a gene: 8. Germline CDR1 and CDR2: SGHAT and FQNNGV. CDR3 DNA: TGTGCCAGCGACAAAGGGACTAGCGGGAGCGATGAGCAGTTCTTC. Residues: CASDKGTSGSDEQFF.

This clone was recorded a few times. This chain links TRBV28 with TRBJ2-3; D is possibly TRBD1 (5 bases). Trimming took 8 bases from V and 2 from J, leaving 11 bases between them. The CDR3 is 13 residues long. Per the germline V gene, CDR1 is MDHEN and CDR2 is SYDVKM. CDR3 loop: CASGAVDTDTQYF. Here the CDR3 DNA reads TGTGCCAGCGGGGCAGTAGACACAGATACGCAGTATTTT.

This clone was picked up a small number of times. J is TRBJ2-1 and V is TRBV2; maybe TRBD2 (5 bases). This CDR3 has 15 amino acids. Germline loops: CDR1 SNHLY, CDR2 FYNNEI. The V gene lost 7 bases and the J gene lost 0 bases, with 13 bases spanning the gap. The CDR3: CASNNERSSYNEQFF. CDR3 sequence (DNA): TGTGCCAGCAACAACGAGCGGAGCTCCTACAATGAGCAGTTCTTC.

The V and J genes are TRBV6-5 and TRBJ1-2; D is ambiguous. The CDR3 is 12 residues long. Germline-derived CDR1 and CDR2 are MNHEY and SVGAGI. V gave up 6 bases and J gave up 7 bases, with 12 bases separating them. CDR3 DNA sequence: TGTGCCAGCAGCGGGTCTAGATTTGGCTACACCTTC. Translated: CASSGSRFGYTF.

The chain links TRBV5-1 to TRBJ2-1; D might be TRBD1 (5 bases). Per germline, CDR1 SGHRS and CDR2 YFSETQ. CDR3 length equals 16 residues. Trimming took off 0 bases at V and 4 bases at J, with 14 bases between the two ends. CDR3 sequence (DNA): TGCGCCAGCAGCTTGGGGACCAGAAGGGGTTACAATGAGCAGTTCTTC. This encodes CASSLGTRRGYNEQFF.

Only a few counts were recorded for this clone. The rearrangement links TRBV5-1 to TRBJ1-1, with unresolved D. Trimming stripped 4 bases from V and 1 base from J, with 5 bases between. In germline, CDR1 is SGHRS, CDR2 YFSETQ. The CDR3 length is 12 residues. The DNA of the CDR3 is TGCGCCAGCAGCCGGAGGAACACTGAAGCTTTCTTT. Its protein product is CASSRRNTEAFF. Variable domain in full (rest from reference TRBV5-1 and TRBJ1-1): KAGVTQTPRYLIKTRGQQVTLSCSPISGHRSVSWYQQTPGQGLQFLFEYFSETQRNKGNFPGRFSGRQFSNSRSEMNVSTLELGDSALYLCASSRRNTEAFFGQGTRLTVV.

The chain employs TRBV5-1 and TRBJ2-3; 7 nucleotides agree with TRBD2. The V gene's germline CDR1 is SGHRS and CDR2 YFSETQ. This CDR3 spans 15 amino acids. Losses at the gene ends were 4 bases for V and 0 bases for J; bases not matched to a gene: 5. The CDR3 nucleotides read TGCGCCAGCAGCAAAGTAGCGGGTAGCACAGATACGCAGTATTTT. It yields the protein CASSKVAGSTDTQYF.

This clone was counted only a few times. This rearrangement joins TRBV2 to TRBJ1-1; no definite D call. Per germline, CDR1 SNHLY and CDR2 FYNNEI. This CDR3 is 12 amino acids long. Trimming pared 6 bases from V and 11 bases from J, leaving 16 bases between. This CDR3 reads CASRYSGGWAFF. CDR3 bases: TGTGCCAGCAGGTACTCCGGAGGTTGGGCTTTCTTT.

The table lists this clone with a few counts. The CDR3 DNA reads as TGCGCCAGCAGCCCCCTGACAGCACAGTGGGGCGATACGCAGTATTTT. As protein: CASSPLTAQWGDTQYF. J is TRBJ2-3 and V is TRBV4-1, with TRBD1 as a possible D gene (5 bases). V lost 4 bases and J lost 6, with 20 bases in between. The CDR3 sequence is 16 residues long. Germline CDR1 is MGHRA and CDR2 is YSYEKL.

J is TRBJ1-5 and V is TRBV27, with 8 positions matching TRBD1. Looked up from germline, CDR1 is MNHEY and CDR2 is SMNVEV (reference sequence). J gave up 6 bases and V 6 bases, and 7 bases lay outside the gene matches. The CDR3 consists of 14 residues. CDR3 nucleotide sequence: TGTGCCAGCAGCGAACAGGGGGAGAGTCAGCCCCAGCATTTT. Translation: CASSEQGESQPQHF.

In its sample, this clone was seen a few times. The chain employs TRBV28 and TRBJ2-5; D unclear. Germline CDR1 reads MDHEN; CDR2 reads SYDVKM. This CDR3 contains 15 residues. The V and J ends lost 5 bases and 2 bases respectively, with 15 bases between them. DNA for the CDR3: TGTGCCAGCAGTGCCCTCTCCGTGAGGCAAGAGACCCAGTACTTC. Translation gives CASSALSVRQETQYF.

This clone has a handful of counts. V usage is TRBV9 and J usage is TRBJ2-3; TRBD1 might be the D (6 bases). Germline V gene lookup returns CDR1 SGDLS and CDR2 YYNGEE. With 0 bases removed from V and 2 bases from J, the gap between germline ends came to 10 bases. This CDR3 has 15 amino acids. The DNA of the CDR3 is TGTGCCAGCAGCGTAGGGTGGGGGCTCACAGATACGCAGTATTTT. Translating it yields CASSVGWGLTDTQYF.

The J gene is TRBJ2-1, the V gene TRBV7-9, with a possible D match to TRBD1 (7 bases). The V and J ends lost 1 base and 4 bases respectively, with 11 bases between them. Germline CDR1 is SEHNR and CDR2 is FQNEAQ (reference sequence). The CDR3 sequence is 15 residues long. Here the CDR3 reads CASSLGAGGYNEQFF. Written as DNA, the CDR3 is TGTGCCAGCAGCTTAGGGGCAGGGGGGTACAATGAGCAGTTCTTC.

This clone was recorded a few times. The chain joins TRBV7-8 to TRBJ2-1, with 7 nucleotides matching TRBD2. Germline values: CDR1 SGHVS, CDR2 FQNEAQ. V lost 8 bases to trimming and J lost 7 bases; unmatched junction nucleotides: 5. The CDR3 has 12 amino acids. This CDR3 reads CASWDYFNEQFF. CDR3 DNA: TGTGCCAGCTGGGACTACTTTAATGAGCAGTTCTTC. The variable domain in full, with the rest retrieved from reference TRBV7-8 and TRBJ2-1, is GAGVSQSPRYKVAKRGQDVALRCDPISGHVSLFWYQQALGQGPEFLTYFQNEAQLDKSGLPSDRFFAERPEGSVSTLKIQRTQQEDSAVYLCASWDYFNEQFFGPGTRLTVL.

This clone was counted between two and nine times. The rearrangement links TRBV28 to TRBJ2-1; TRBD2 agrees at 9 bases. From germline, CDR1 is MDHEN and CDR2 SYDVKM. V dropped 7 bases and J dropped 3; count of bases not matched to a gene: 1. CDR3 length: 13 amino acids. The CDR3 coding sequence is TGTGCCAGCAAGACTAGCGGCTACAATGAGCAGTTCTTC. Amino acids: CASKTSGYNEQFF. The entire variable domain, with the rest obtained from reference TRBV28 and TRBJ2-1, is as follows: DVKVTQSSRYLVKRTGEKVFLECVQDMDHENMFWYRQDPGLGLRLIYFSYDVKMKEKGDIPEGYSVSREKKERFSLILESASTNQTSMYLCASKTSGYNEQFFGPGTRLTVL.

This rearrangement joins TRBV10-2 to TRBJ2-2; TRBD2 matches 8 bases. V shed 7 bases, J shed 6 bases, and the junction held 13 bases outside the gene matches. The germline V gene has CDR1 WSHSY and CDR2 SAAADI. The CDR3 is 16 amino acids. Here the CDR3 reads CASIPSGRAVSGELFF. CDR3 in DNA: TGCGCCAGCATTCCCAGCGGGAGAGCCGTTTCCGGGGAGCTGTTTTTT.